The 2 T cell receptor beta chains given below trace back to one sample, sequenced in a study of regulatory T cells in long-lasting Graves disease. Time point specified: newly diagnosed GD, antithyroid drugs for less than 3 months. PBMC-derived RNA was used for the TCR library. Sequencing libraries for TCR beta were prepared with iRepertoire HTBI primers and Arm-PCR of CDR3 regions. TCRdb re-called the multiplex PCR reads through MiXCR, storing one row per CDR3 protein. The sample lists 200,000 to 250,000 distinct CDR3 sequences, about 17% seen once, with roughly a fifth in the top ten. Sequenced material: peripheral blood mononuclear cells (PBMCs), taken at new diagnosis, from a patient treated with antithyroid drugs. The receptors stem from a female donor with Graves disease.

The chain joins TRBV15 to TRBJ2-4; TRBD2 matches at 7 bases. V trimming: 0 bases; J trimming: 9 bases; junction bases outside the gene matches: 8. This CDR3 is 15 amino acids long. Germline V gives CDR1 LNHNV, CDR2 YYDKDF (reference sequence). The CDR3, as DNA: TGTGCCACCAGCAGAGAGGTGGGGAGGGGAATCATTCAGTACTTC. Amino acids: CATSREVGRGIIQYF. Looking up the rest from reference TRBV15 and TRBJ2-4 gives the full variable domain: DAMVIQNPRYQVTQFGKPVTLSCSQTLNHNVMYWYQQKSSQAPKLLFHYYDKDFNNEADTPDNFQSRRPNTSFCFLDIRSPGLGDTAMYLCATSREVGRGIIQYFGAGTRLSVL.

This clonotype was detected ten times or more. The CDR3 spells CASSERNSPLHF. In DNA, the CDR3 is TGTGCCAGCAGTGAACGTAATTCACCCCTCCACTTT. The V gene is TRBV6-1, the J gene TRBJ1-6; unclear D gene. Trimming shortened V by 2 bases and J by 6 bases, and 2 bases separated the two germline ends. This CDR3 has 12 amino acids. Germline V gene data show CDR1 as MNHNS and CDR2 as SASEGT.